The source of this T cell receptor beta chain is a study of blood T cells in healthy people across ages. CDR3 size: 14 residues. J gave up 9 bases and V 4 bases, and 8 bases lay outside the gene matches. The germline CDR1 and CDR2 sequences are DFQATT and SNEGSKA (reference sequence). Samples had at least 6 million PBMCs isolated from them. A J-beta primer mix and a sample-barcoded 5' primer were used in a second PCR of roughly 6 to 11 cycles. TCRdb ran MiXCR on the 5' RACE reads and lists one entry per CDR3 protein. The data show 750,000 to 950,000 distinct CDR3 sequences, about a quarter seen once. In addition, the sample was reused for a study of T cells of mothers and their children.

The specimen sequenced was blood. The sequence derives from a boy aged 10-17 years in good health. The chain links TRBV20-1 to TRBJ1-6; 8 nucleotides align to TRBD1. CDR3 nucleotides: TGCAGTGCTACCGACAGGGGTAGCGGTTCACCCCTCCACTTT. It translates to CSATDRGSGSPLHF.